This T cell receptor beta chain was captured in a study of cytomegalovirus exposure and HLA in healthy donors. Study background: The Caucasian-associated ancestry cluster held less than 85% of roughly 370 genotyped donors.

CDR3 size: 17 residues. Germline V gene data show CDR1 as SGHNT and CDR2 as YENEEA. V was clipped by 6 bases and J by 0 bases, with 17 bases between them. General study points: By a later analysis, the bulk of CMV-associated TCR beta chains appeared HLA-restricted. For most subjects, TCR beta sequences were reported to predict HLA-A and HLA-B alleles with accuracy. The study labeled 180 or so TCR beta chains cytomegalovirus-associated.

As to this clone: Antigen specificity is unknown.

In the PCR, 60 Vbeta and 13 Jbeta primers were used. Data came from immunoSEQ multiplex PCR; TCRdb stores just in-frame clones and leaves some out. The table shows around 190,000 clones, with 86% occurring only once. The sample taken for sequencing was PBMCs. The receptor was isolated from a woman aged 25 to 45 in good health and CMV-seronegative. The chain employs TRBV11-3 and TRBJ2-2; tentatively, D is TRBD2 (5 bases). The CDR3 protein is CASRPNLGGPNTGELFF. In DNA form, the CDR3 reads TGTGCCAGCAGACCGAACCTTGGCGGGCCGAACACCGGGGAGCTGTTTTTT.